This passage covers 5 T cell receptor beta chains from one sample sequenced in a study of blood T cell repertoires in COVID-19. The repertoire was sequenced with immunoSEQ multiplex PCR; TCRdb's copy has only in-frame clones and lacks some. The sample yields over 60,000 clones, about 91% seen once. The specimen sequenced was peripheral blood. These receptors were obtained from a man aged 80 or over with acute or convalescent COVID-19.

In this sample, this clone turned up once. This chain uses TRBV30 with TRBJ2-3, with 10 bases matching TRBD2. With 2 bases clipped from V and 1 base from J, the junction kept 3 bases outside the gene matches. Germline V lookup: CDR1 GTSNPN, CDR2 SVGIG (reference sequence). The CDR3 covers 15 residues. CDR3 DNA: TGTGCCTGGAGTAGCGGGGGGGCCGGCACAGATACGCAGTATTTT. It yields the protein CAWSSGGAGTDTQYF.

V usage is TRBV9 and J usage is TRBJ1-2, with D possibly TRBD1 on 5 matching bases. This CDR3 has 12 amino acids. Trimming removed 7 bases from V and 6 bases from J, with 13 bases in between. Per germline, CDR1 SGDLS and CDR2 YYNGEE. The CDR3 is CASAGQEDGYTF. As DNA, the CDR3 is TGTGCCAGCGCAGGGCAAGAGGATGGCTACACCTTC.

V usage is TRBV15 and J usage is TRBJ2-1; possibly TRBD2 for D (5 bases). CDR1 is LNHNV and CDR2 is YYDKDF in the germline V gene (reference sequence). Trimming pared 1 base from V and 8 bases from J, leaving 12 bases between. The CDR3 totals 14 residues. In DNA form, the CDR3 reads TGTGCCACCAGCAGAGGCGAAGGAGGCGATGAGCAGTTCTTC. Amino acids: CATSRGEGGDEQFF.

The J gene is TRBJ2-1, the V gene TRBV5-1; 7 bases fit TRBD2. CDR1 and CDR2 (germline): SGHRS, YFSETQ. After removal of 6 bases from V and 0 bases from J, the junction contained 12 bases not matched to a gene. The CDR3 extends over 17 amino acids. The CDR3 DNA is TGCGCCAGCACCCAAGGCAGCGGGGCCCACTCCTACAATGAGCAGTTCTTC. Translated, it gives CASTQGSGAHSYNEQFF.

The chain combines TRBV5-4 with TRBJ2-3; 8 bases agree with TRBD1. CDR1 is SGHNT, CDR2 YYREEE, per germline (reference sequence). The trim removed 4 bases at V and 11 bases at J, leaving 18 bases unmatched. The CDR3 has 16 amino acids. CDR3 DNA sequence: TGTGCCAGCAGCACGGCTGTCGGGACAGGTCCCTTGCGGCAGTATTTT. Amino acid sequence: CASSTAVGTGPLRQYF.